This TCR beta chain was recovered during a study of T cell responses to AZD1222 COVID-19 vaccine. This clone appeared a single time. The antigen is not known. Germline CDR1 reads SGHVS; CDR2 reads FQNEAQ. V shed 5 bases and J shed 6 bases, with 16 bases lying between them. The CDR3 length is 15 residues. General study points: The study found vaccine-associated CD4 TCRs spanning spike, dominant at 160-218 and 743-854. Recipients of two AZD1222 doses showed rising Spike-specific TCR breadth and depth. The sample set comprised mostly white British donors with more females, and clonal diversity was possibly underestimated. Baseline testing showed seropositivity in only a handful of AZD1222 recipients.

Clones were sequenced by immunoSEQ multiplex PCR, and TCRdb holds only the in-frame ones, with some missing. Here the sample spans about 150,000 clones, roughly nine tenths being singletons. The sample was peripheral blood, taken 28 days after the second dose of the MenACWY control vaccine. The clonotype originates from an adult who received the MenACWY meningococcal vaccine as a control. The chain uses TRBV7-8 and TRBJ1-4; possible D gene TRBD1, 6 bases. CDR3 sequence: CASSRRASGDEKLFF. The CDR3 DNA follows: TGTGCCAGCAGCAGGAGGGCGTCAGGGGATGAAAAACTGTTTTTT.